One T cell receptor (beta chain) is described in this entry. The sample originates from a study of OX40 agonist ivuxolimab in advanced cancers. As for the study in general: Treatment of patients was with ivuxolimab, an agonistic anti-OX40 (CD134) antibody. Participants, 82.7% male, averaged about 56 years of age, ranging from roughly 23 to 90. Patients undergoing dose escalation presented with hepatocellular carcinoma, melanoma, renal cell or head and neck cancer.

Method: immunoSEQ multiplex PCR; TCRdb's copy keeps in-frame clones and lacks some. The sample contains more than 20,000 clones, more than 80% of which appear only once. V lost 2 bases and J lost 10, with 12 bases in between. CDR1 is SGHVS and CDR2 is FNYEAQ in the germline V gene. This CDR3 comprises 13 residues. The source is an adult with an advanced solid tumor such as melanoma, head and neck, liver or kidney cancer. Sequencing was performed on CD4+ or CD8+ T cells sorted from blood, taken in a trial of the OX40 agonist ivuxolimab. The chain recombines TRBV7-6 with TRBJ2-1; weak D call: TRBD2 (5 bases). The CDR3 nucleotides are TGTGCCAGCAGCTTACGCGGGTCCCCAGAGCAGTTCTTC. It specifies CASSLRGSPEQFF.